This entry lists 5 T cell receptor beta chains sequenced from one sample in a study of blood T cell repertoires in COVID-19. Using immunoSEQ multiplex PCR, the repertoire was profiled, and TCRdb retains in-frame clones only, with some absent. The sample has around 190,000 clones; more than 60% are singletons. Specimen: peripheral blood. Receptors originate from a woman between 45 and 60 years old with acute or convalescent COVID-19.

The CDR3 DNA sequence: TGTGCCAGCAGCCAAGATAGGTTAAGGGGCAATGAGCAGTTCTTC. Its translation: CASSQDRLRGNEQFF. The rearrangement uses TRBV3-1 (or the pseudogene TRBV3-2) and TRBJ2-1; maybe TRBD1 (5 bases). The CDR3 has 15 amino acids. The germline CDR1 and CDR2 sequences are LGHDT and YNNKEL (reference sequence). With 0 bases removed from V and 6 bases from J, the gap between germline ends came to 12 bases.

The chain recombines TRBV30 with TRBJ1-1; the D gene is possibly TRBD1 (5 bases). The CDR3 contains 14 residues. CDR1 GTSNPN and CDR2 SVGIG come from the germline V gene (reference sequence). Trimming removed 8 bases from V and 2 bases from J, with 18 bases in between. The CDR3 bases are TGTGCCGGGAAAACAGGACACCTAAACACTGAAGCTTTCTTT. It yields the protein CAGKTGHLNTEAFF.

The genes are TRBV10-1 and TRBJ2-2, with D perhaps TRBD2 (5 bases). Trimming took 4 bases from V and 7 from J, leaving 19 bases between them. The CDR3 sequence is 16 residues long. CDR1 is WNHNN and CDR2 is SYGVQD in the germline V gene (reference sequence). For the CDR3, the DNA is TGCGCCAGCAGTGCCAGGACTCACACACCGAGCGGGGAGCTGTTTTTT. It translates to CASSARTHTPSGELFF.

Notes on this clone: Other nucleotide sequences from this sample produce the same CDR3. The V gene is TRBV6-5, the J gene TRBJ2-7; 11 bases line up with TRBD1. V lost 0 bases to trimming and J lost 4 bases; unmatched junction nucleotides: 2. CDR1 MNHEY and CDR2 SVGAGI come from the germline V gene. This CDR3 has 15 residues. In DNA, the CDR3 is TGTGCCAGCAGTTACTCAGGGACAGGGGGTTACGAGCAGTACTTC. This translates into CASSYSGTGGYEQYF.

The chain couples TRBV11-2 to TRBJ1-5; D is perhaps TRBD1 (5 bases). CDR1 is SGHAT, CDR2 FQNNGV, per germline. This CDR3 spans 16 amino acids. Between the trimmed V and J ends, which lost 0 bases and 0 bases, there was a span of 9 bases. CDR3 coding DNA: TGTGCCAGCAGCTTAGACAGGGTATATAGCAATCAGCCCCAGCATTTT. It encodes CASSLDRVYSNQPQHF.